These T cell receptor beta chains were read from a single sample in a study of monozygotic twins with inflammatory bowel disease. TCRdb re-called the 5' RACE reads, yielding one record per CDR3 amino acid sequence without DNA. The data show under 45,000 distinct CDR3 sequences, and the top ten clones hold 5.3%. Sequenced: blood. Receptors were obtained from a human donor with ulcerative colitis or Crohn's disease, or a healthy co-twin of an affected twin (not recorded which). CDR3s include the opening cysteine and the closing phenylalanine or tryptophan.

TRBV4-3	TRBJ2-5	CASSLGTGLIETQYF
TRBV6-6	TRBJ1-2	CASSYSGNYGYTF
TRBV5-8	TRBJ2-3	CASTQGPRTDTQYF
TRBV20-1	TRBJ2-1	CSAPPGGSSYNEQFF
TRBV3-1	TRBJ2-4	CASSQEGGTSGGALNIQYF
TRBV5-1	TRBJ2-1	CASSRGDYYNEQFF
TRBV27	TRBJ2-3	CASSESPGGQRTDTQYF
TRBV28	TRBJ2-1	CASRPGGLAGGYEQFF
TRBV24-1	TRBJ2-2	CATSDPRGAWTGELFF
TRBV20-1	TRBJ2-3	CSARPRTSGIPDTQYF
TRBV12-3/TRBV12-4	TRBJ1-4	CASTPPGIGEKLFF
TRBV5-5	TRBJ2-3	CASSDPKYGFTDTQYF
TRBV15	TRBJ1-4	CATSRGTGQTNEKLFF
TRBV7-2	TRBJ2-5	CASSLSMGETQYF